This T cell receptor beta chain was observed in a study of blood T cell repertoires in COVID-19. Study in general: Donors in the United States, Italy and Spain gave samples during acute or convalescent COVID-19. PBMCs, B-cell-depleted T cells, or T cells were the source of the cDNA or gDNA that made up the material.

Per the authors' pipeline: The assay estimated nucleated cells by amplifying reference gene primers. Profiling relied on immunoSEQ multiplex PCR, and the TCRdb table lists in-frame clones only, not all of them. V, J and clone size are those of that table, while D and trimming were read from the DNA. The table records roughly 500,000 clones, 80% to 90% of them present only once. The CDR3 sequence is 11 residues long. Germline V gives CDR1 DFQATT, CDR2 SNEGSKA (reference sequence). V lost 7 bases and J lost 4; bases outside the gene matches: 0. Seattle cases were enrolled at active infection and followed longitudinally.

Sequenced: peripheral blood. The gene calls are TRBV20-1 and TRBJ2-2; 7 nucleotides match TRBD1. The receptor comes from a man aged 18 to 29 with COVID-19, enrolled during active disease. The DNA of the CDR3 is TGCAGTGACAGGGGCACCGGGGAGCTGTTTTTT. Encoded protein: CSDRGTGELFF.